This is a list of T cell receptor beta chains from one sample in a study of cytomegalovirus exposure and HLA in healthy donors. TCRdb's copy holds only in-frame clones and misses some; the assay was immunoSEQ multiplex PCR. Its table records about 170,000 clones. Sequenced material: PBMCs. These receptor sequences come from a woman aged 18-29 years in good health and CMV-seropositive. Each CDR3 is given with its conserved first and last residue. The D gene is left open where the match is weak.

v_call	d_call	j_call	cdr3_nt	cdr3_aa
TRBV18	-	TRBJ1-5	TGTGCCAGCTCACCGTCAGGGGGCAATCAGCCCCAGCATTTT	CASSPSGGNQPQHF
TRBV6-1	-	TRBJ1-1	TGTGCCAGCAGTAGGGACATTAGTCGTGAAGCTTTCTTT	CASSRDISREAFF
TRBV9	-	TRBJ2-1	TGTGCCAGCAGCGTAGGTGACACTTACAATGAGCAGTTCTTC	CASSVGDTYNEQFF
TRBV21-1	-	TRBJ1-1	TGTGCCAGCAGCCTAAAAGCTTTCTTT	CASSLKAFF
TRBV6-6	-	TRBJ2-7	TGTGCCAGCAGTTTGACTGAAGCTTCCTACGAGCAGTACTTC	CASSLTEASYEQYF
TRBV30	-	TRBJ1-1	TGTGCCTGGAGTGTAGCCAGGGAAGCTTTCTTT	CAWSVAREAFF
TRBV15	-	TRBJ1-2	TGTGCCACCAGTAAAGACAGGTCCTATGGCTACACCTTC	CATSKDRSYGYTF
TRBV4-1	-	TRBJ2-3	TGCGCCAGCAGCCAACGGGAGTTTAGACAAGACACAGATACGCAGTATTTT	CASSQREFRQDTDTQYF
TRBV11-2	TRBD1	TRBJ2-7	TGTGCCAGCAGTCCTCGCGACAGGGGTAGGGGCGAGCAGTACTTC	CASSPRDRGRGEQYF
TRBV9	-	TRBJ2-1	TGTGCCAGCAGCGTAGAGTTCCGGGGGGAGCAGTTCTTC	CASSVEFRGEQFF
TRBV6-1	-	TRBJ1-4	TGTGCCAGCAGCCCATCCAGGGGACGCGATGAAAAACTGTTTTTT	CASSPSRGRDEKLFF
TRBV4-2	TRBD1	TRBJ1-3	TGTGCCAGCAGCCAAGCCGGACAGGTCTCTGGAAACACCATATATTTT	CASSQAGQVSGNTIYF
TRBV19	-	TRBJ1-2	TGTGCCAGTAAGCCATTACCAGGATCAAACTATGGCTACACCTTC	CASKPLPGSNYGYTF
TRBV2	-	TRBJ2-5	TGTGCCAGCTCCGTGGAGGGAGGAGGGCAAGAGACCCAGTACTTC	CASSVEGGGQETQYF
TRBV7-2	-	TRBJ2-7	TGTGCCAGCAGCTTAGTAGACTCGAGCTCCTACGAGCAGTACTTC	CASSLVDSSSYEQYF
TRBV19	-	TRBJ2-7	TGTGCCAGTAGTCATCCGGGACACTCCTACGAGCAGTACTTC	CASSHPGHSYEQYF
TRBV4-1	-	TRBJ2-2	TGCGCCAGCAGCCAAGAGGGCCGCCCCGGGGAGCTGTTTTTT	CASSQEGRPGELFF
TRBV7-2	TRBD2	TRBJ2-2	TGTGCCAGCAGCTGGACTAGCGGGGGGGCCGTAGCCGGGGAGCTGTTTTTT	CASSWTSGGAVAGELFF
TRBV30	-	TRBJ2-3	TGTGCCTGGAGTGGCGGTCTCACAGATACGCAGTATTTT	CAWSGGLTDTQYF
TRBV30	TRBD1	TRBJ2-7	TGTGCCTGGACGGACAGGGCCTACGAGCAGTACTTC	CAWTDRAYEQYF
TRBV4-2	TRBD1	TRBJ1-2	TGTGCCAGCAGCGTTCCAGGGGGCCCCTATGGCTACACCTTC	CASSVPGGPYGYTF
TRBV5-1	-	TRBJ2-3	TGCGCCAGCAGCCTCGAACAGGAAAGCACAGATACGCAGTATTTT	CASSLEQESTDTQYF
TRBV7-2	TRBD1	TRBJ2-1	TGTGCCAGCAGCCTCACAGGGGGCTTTTACAATGAGCAGTTCTTC	CASSLTGGFYNEQFF
TRBV30	-	TRBJ2-7	TGTGCCTGGAGTGGGCAGTCCTTATACGAGCAGTACTTC	CAWSGQSLYEQYF
TRBV30	TRBD2	TRBJ2-1	TGTGCCTGGAGTTTAGCGGGGCCCTACAATGAGCAGTTCTTC	CAWSLAGPYNEQFF
TRBV11-2	-	TRBJ2-1	TGTGCCAGCAGCTTAGGGAGCTGGGCCTACAATGAGCAGTTCTTC	CASSLGSWAYNEQFF
TRBV6-5	-	TRBJ2-2	TGTGCCAGCCAGTCGGCCGGACGGAGGACCGGGGAGCTGTTTTTT	CASQSAGRRTGELFF
TRBV5-4	TRBD1	TRBJ1-1	TGTGCCAGCAGCTTAGGCAGGGGGCTGCTAACTGAAGCTTTCTTT	CASSLGRGLLTEAFF
TRBV27	-	TRBJ1-6	TGTGCCAGCAGCCCTCCCTTGGAGAATTCACCCCTCCACTTT	CASSPPLENSPLHF
TRBV12-5	TRBD1	TRBJ2-1	TGTGCTAGTGGTATTCAGCCCGGGACAGGGTATTTTCTTGAGCAGTTCTTC	CASGIQPGTGYFLEQFF
TRBV5-1	TRBD2	TRBJ2-1	TGCGCCAGCAGCTTCCGACTAGCGGGGGACAATGAGCAGTTCTTC	CASSFRLAGDNEQFF
TRBV6-6	TRBD1	TRBJ2-7	TGTGCCAGCAGTGACAGGGGATACGAGCAGTACTTC	CASSDRGYEQYF
TRBV4-1	TRBD1	TRBJ2-2	TGCGCCAGCAGCCAAGACCCAGGGGGCGCGGGCGGGGAGCTGTTTTTT	CASSQDPGGAGGELFF
TRBV9	-	TRBJ1-6	TGTGCCAGCAGCGTAAAAGCTAATTCACCCCTCCACTTT	CASSVKANSPLHF
TRBV7-9	-	TRBJ1-6	TGTGCCAGCAGCTCCGGGTATAATTCACCCCTCCACTTT	CASSSGYNSPLHF
TRBV30	TRBD2	TRBJ2-7	TGTACCACTAGCGGGAGGGACTACGAGCAGTACTTC	CTTSGRDYEQYF
TRBV29-1	TRBD2	TRBJ2-1	TGCAGCGTTGCGAGACTAGCGGGAGGGAATGAGCAGTTCTTC	CSVARLAGGNEQFF
TRBV5-1	TRBD1	TRBJ2-1	TGCGCCAGCAGCTTGAACGCGGACAGGGGTTGGAGAAACAATGAGCAGTTCTTC	CASSLNADRGWRNNEQFF
TRBV6-1	TRBD1	TRBJ1-1	TGTGCCAGCAGGATGACAGGGGTCTATACTGAAGCTTTCTTT	CASRMTGVYTEAFF
TRBV6-6	-	TRBJ2-7	TGTGCCAGCAGGCGAGACTCCTACGAGCAGTACTTC	CASRRDSYEQYF
TRBV21-1	-	TRBJ1-2	TGTGCCAGCAGCATACAGTGCGACTATGGCTACACCTTC	CASSIQCDYGYTF
TRBV7-2	-	TRBJ1-1	TGTGCCAGCAGCTTATTGGCGGAGAACACTGAAGCTTTCTTT	CASSLLAENTEAFF
TRBV7-8	TRBD2	TRBJ2-1	TGTGCCAGCAGTCTAGCGGGGGGGCGTGATGAGCAGTTCTTC	CASSLAGGRDEQFF
TRBV7-2	-	TRBJ1-1	TGTGCCAGCAGCTTAGCCTTAAGCTTTAAAGCTTTCTTT	CASSLALSFKAFF
TRBV11-3	TRBD1	TRBJ2-7	TGTGCCAGCAGCTCTGGAGGGACAGGCCTAGGAAGCTCCTACGAGCAGTACTTC	CASSSGGTGLGSSYEQYF
TRBV7-9	TRBD1	TRBJ2-5	TGTGCCAGCAGCTTAATCACAGGGGGCGTCAGGGAGACCCAGTACTTC	CASSLITGGVRETQYF
TRBV6-5	-	TRBJ1-1	TGTGCCAGCAGCCAGGGAGGAAGAGCTTTCTTT	CASSQGGRAFF
TRBV6-5	-	TRBJ1-2	TGTGCCAGCAGCCCCGGCGGGTCTGGCTACACCTTC	CASSPGGSGYTF
TRBV7-2	-	TRBJ2-1	TGTGCCAGCAGCTTGAAGCAGGGGCCGTACAATGAGCAGTTCTTC	CASSLKQGPYNEQFF
TRBV28	-	TRBJ2-7	TGTGCCAGCAGTTTGGCTGCAGGCCTCTCCTACGAGCAGTACTTC	CASSLAAGLSYEQYF
TRBV29-1	-	TRBJ2-5	TGCAGCGGCCTGGACTTTCCTCCGGGGACCCAGTACTTC	CSGLDFPPGTQYF
TRBV6-1	-	TRBJ2-3	TGTGCCAGCAGTGAAGCGGCACCCTCGCGCACAGATACGCAGTATTTT	CASSEAAPSRTDTQYF
TRBV19	-	TRBJ2-5	TGCGCCAGTAGTCCGCCAGGGATTCGAGAGACCCAGTACTTC	CASSPPGIRETQYF